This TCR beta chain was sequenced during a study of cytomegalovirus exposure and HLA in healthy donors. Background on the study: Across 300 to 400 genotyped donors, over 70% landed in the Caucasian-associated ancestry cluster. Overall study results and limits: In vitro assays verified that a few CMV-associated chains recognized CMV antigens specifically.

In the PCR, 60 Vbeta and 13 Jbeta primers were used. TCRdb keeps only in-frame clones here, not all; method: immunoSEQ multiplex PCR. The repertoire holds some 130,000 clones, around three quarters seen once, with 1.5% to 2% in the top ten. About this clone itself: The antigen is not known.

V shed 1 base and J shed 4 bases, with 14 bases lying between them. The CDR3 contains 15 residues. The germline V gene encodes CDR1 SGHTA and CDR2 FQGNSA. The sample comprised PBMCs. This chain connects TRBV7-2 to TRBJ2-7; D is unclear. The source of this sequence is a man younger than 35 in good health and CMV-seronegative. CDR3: CASSLGFEVRYEQYF. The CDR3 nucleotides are TGTGCCAGCAGCTTAGGTTTTGAGGTGCGTTACGAGCAGTACTTC.